A selection of T cell receptor beta chains follows, all from one sample in a study of blood T cell repertoires in COVID-19. Profiled with immunoSEQ multiplex PCR; TCRdb holds only in-frame clones, not every one. The table shows about 150,000 clones, with 75% to 90% occurring only once. The sequencing input was peripheral blood. The receptors come from a human donor in a cohort sampled during active COVID-19. Each CDR3 is given without its conserved first and last residue.

j_gene: TRBJ2-3; v_gene: TRBV11-3; CDR3aa: ASSLSSGSSVTQY
j_gene: TRBJ2-1; v_gene: TRBV4-3; CDR3aa: ASSQGPGGSGGNEQF
j_gene: TRBJ2-7; v_gene: TRBV6-6; CDR3aa: ASSHSPKAEQY
j_gene: TRBJ1-2; v_gene: TRBV6-6; CDR3aa: ASTPGGTANYGYT
j_gene: TRBJ2-2; v_gene: TRBV7-3; CDR3aa: ASRNLAGGTGELF
j_gene: TRBJ2-7; v_gene: TRBV5-1; CDR3aa: ASSLGQGLREQY
j_gene: TRBJ1-3; v_gene: TRBV5-4; CDR3aa: ASSPNQFSGNTIY
j_gene: TRBJ2-1; v_gene: TRBV19; CDR3aa: ASSTNNEQF
j_gene: TRBJ2-3; v_gene: TRBV24-1; CDR3aa: ATSDPNTRVRTDTQY
j_gene: TRBJ2-1; v_gene: TRBV9; CDR3aa: ASSVVAGLGGNEQF
j_gene: TRBJ1-1; v_gene: TRBV7-2; CDR3aa: ASSLFGGRNTEAF
j_gene: TRBJ2-4; v_gene: TRBV28; CDR3aa: ASSPPYSKNIQY
j_gene: TRBJ2-1; v_gene: TRBV12-3/TRBV12-4; CDR3aa: ASRSTDNEQF
j_gene: TRBJ2-7; v_gene: TRBV6-2/TRBV6-3; CDR3aa: ASSTAAGFAYEQY
j_gene: TRBJ1-2; v_gene: TRBV24-1; CDR3aa: ATSDSGGTGAHYGYT
j_gene: TRBJ1-1; v_gene: TRBV12-5; CDR3aa: ASGLEQGEAF
j_gene: TRBJ2-1; v_gene: TRBV7-2; CDR3aa: ASSLASGQGNEQF
j_gene: TRBJ1-6; v_gene: TRBV6-5; CDR3aa: ASSFNRELDSPLH
j_gene: TRBJ2-3; v_gene: TRBV2; CDR3aa: ASSGQSTDTQY
j_gene: TRBJ1-6; v_gene: TRBV5-1; CDR3aa: ASSLEARGQSPLH
j_gene: TRBJ1-4; v_gene: TRBV5-4; CDR3aa: ASSYSLAKLF
j_gene: TRBJ2-5; v_gene: TRBV5-1; CDR3aa: ASSLARRDSYQETQY